The rows below give T cell receptor beta chains drawn from one sample of a study of shared clonotypes between healthy human individuals. Only in-frame clones appear in the TCRdb table, and some are missing; sequencing was by immunoSEQ multiplex PCR. The data contain about 2 million clones, just under 95% of them singletons. Sequenced sample: naive CD8+ T cells sorted from blood. The receptors derive from a man aged 18 to 29 in good health. Both conserved end residues are part of each CDR3. The D gene is left open where the match is weak. Some rows have no size entry. The others give once, few or many, or a class for an expanded clone.

v_call	clone_size	d_call	j_call	cdr3_aa	cdr3_nt
TRBV4-3	-	TRBD1	TRBJ2-5	CASSQGQGSEETQYF	TGCGCCAGCAGCCAAGGACAGGGTAGTGAAGAGACCCAGTACTTC
TRBV7-2	-	-	TRBJ1-1	CASSLDWSGDEAFF	TGTGCCAGCAGCTTAGATTGGTCGGGGGATGAAGCTTTCTTT
TRBV29-1	-	TRBD2	TRBJ2-1	CSVEGLAGASGLKSSYNEQFF	TGCAGCGTCGAGGGGCTAGCGGGAGCATCAGGCCTTAAAAGCTCCTACAATGAGCAGTTCTTC
TRBV5-6	-	-	TRBJ2-3	CASSLGTATYGTDTQYF	TGTGCCAGCAGCTTGGGGACAGCGACCTACGGCACAGATACGCAGTATTTT
TRBV6-6	-	-	TRBJ2-3	CASSYPGTDTQYF	TGTGCCAGCAGTTACCCGGGCACAGATACGCAGTATTTT
TRBV6-1	-	-	TRBJ2-7	CASSEWGVEQYF	TGTGCCAGCAGTGAGTGGGGGGTCGAGCAGTACTTC
TRBV4-3	-	TRBD2	TRBJ2-7	CASSQAGGPYEQYF	TGCGCCAGCAGCCAAGCGGGAGGGCCTTACGAGCAGTACTTC
TRBV4-1	-	-	TRBJ2-7	CASSQDRAAYEQYF	TGCGCCAGCAGCCAAGATCGGGCGGCCTACGAGCAGTACTTC
TRBV5-1	once	TRBD1	TRBJ2-2	CASSGTGAQTGELFF	TGCGCCAGCAGTGGGACAGGGGCACAGACCGGGGAGCTGTTTTTT
TRBV7-6	-	-	TRBJ2-7	CASSYSEGEQYF	TGTGCCAGCAGCTACTCCGAGGGCGAGCAGTACTTC
TRBV29-1	-	-	TRBJ2-1	CSVVDGFIDEQFF	TGCAGCGTTGTAGACGGTTTTATCGATGAGCAGTTCTTC
TRBV9	-	TRBD2	TRBJ2-7	CASSPGLAEGWGSYEQYF	TGTGCCAGCAGCCCAGGACTAGCGGAGGGTTGGGGAAGTTACGAGCAGTACTTC
TRBV6-1	-	-	TRBJ2-7	CASSGEWTDYEQYF	TGTGCCAGCAGTGGAGAATGGACAGACTACGAGCAGTACTTC
TRBV7-3	few	TRBD1	TRBJ2-7	CASSAQGAGDEQYF	TGTGCCAGCAGCGCACAGGGGGCGGGCGACGAGCAGTACTTC
TRBV11-2	-	TRBD1	TRBJ2-7	CASSLDRGNEQYF	TGTGCCAGCAGCTTGGACAGGGGGAATGAGCAGTACTTC
TRBV30	-	TRBD2	TRBJ2-1	CAWERPAGDNEQFF	TGTGCCTGGGAACGGCCAGCGGGAGATAATGAGCAGTTCTTC